This entry concerns a single TCR beta chain. This sample is drawn from a study of beta chain features in type 1 diabetes. Study at large: The samples had roughly 100,000,000 sorted cells examined in all.

Donors underwent one heparinised blood draw, 100 to 150 mL on average. The V end was cut by 4 bases, the J end by 1 base, with 11 bases between. CDR1 is SGHDN and CDR2 is FVKESK in the germline V gene. The CDR3 extends over 14 amino acids. Every isolated RNA sample was fully reverse transcribed, so sequencing captured expressed TCRB transcripts. Naive, central memory and regulatory T cell samples came to a mean of approximately 4 million reads. Sequencing was performed with immunoSEQ multiplex PCR; in TCRdb, only in-frame clones are kept and a portion is missing. The sample holds a few hundred thousand clones, roughly 30% seen once.

This rearrangement joins TRBV14 to TRBJ2-7; D might be TRBD2 (5 bases). The specimen sequenced was central memory CD4+ T cells from blood. The sequence was obtained from a man in his thirties or forties in good health. CDR3 loop: CASSPSYGSYEQYF. The DNA of the CDR3 is TGTGCCAGCAGCCCTAGCTATGGGTCCTACGAGCAGTACTTC.